The 5 T cell receptor beta chains reported below all come from one sample, sequenced in a study of blood T cell repertoires in COVID-19. Produced via immunoSEQ multiplex PCR; TCRdb's table is partial and in-frame only. The sample lists 100,000 to 120,000 clones, about four fifths occurring once. Sequenced: peripheral blood. The receptor source for this set is a woman in her fifties or sixties with acute or convalescent COVID-19.

DNA of the CDR3: TGTGCCAGCAGCGTAGGCGGGACTAGCGGTAATGAGCAGTTCTTC. Protein sequence: CASSVGGTSGNEQFF. The chain is built from TRBV9 and TRBJ2-1, with 11 bases matching TRBD2. CDR1 is SGDLS and CDR2 is YYNGEE in the germline V gene. After removal of 0 bases from V and 7 bases from J, the junction contained 3 bases not matched to a gene. This CDR3 is built from 15 residues.

V and J are TRBV30 and TRBJ1-4; perhaps TRBD1 as D (6 bases). There are 15 residues in the CDR3. Trimming left V 4 bases short and J 7 bases short, with 19 bases between. Germline V CDR1 and CDR2: GTSNPN, SVGIG (reference sequence). The CDR3 reads CAWTRRQGRGEKLFF. CDR3 in DNA: TGTGCCTGGACCCGCCGGCAGGGGCGTGGTGAAAAACTGTTTTTT.

This chain uses TRBV24-1 with TRBJ1-2; a weak D match, TRBD1 (6 bases). The CDR3 consists of 16 residues. Germline V lookup: CDR1 KGHDR, CDR2 SFDVKD. Trimming pared 4 bases from V and 0 bases from J, leaving 14 bases between. As DNA, the CDR3 is TGTGCCACCAGTGAATCCGACAGGTCGGCTAACTATGGCTACACCTTC. Protein: CATSESDRSANYGYTF.

The CDR3 is CASSVTSGGVTEQFF. The CDR3 region has the DNA TGCGCCAGCAGCGTGACTAGCGGGGGGGTTACTGAGCAGTTCTTC. This chain uses TRBV5-1 with TRBJ2-1, with 14 bases lining up with TRBD2. The CDR3 spans 15 residues. V shed 4 bases and J 9 bases; nucleotides not matched to a gene: 6. Per the germline V gene, CDR1 is SGHRS and CDR2 is YFSETQ.

This clone was recorded many times. This chain uses TRBV6-1 with TRBJ1-1, with D uncertain. The CDR3 runs to 13 residues. Germline-derived CDR1 and CDR2 are MNHNS and SASEGT. V was trimmed by 1 base and J by 2 bases, leaving 5 bases between them. The CDR3 region is CASSEVINTEAFF. The CDR3 DNA sequence: TGTGCCAGCAGTGAAGTTATTAACACTGAAGCTTTCTTT.